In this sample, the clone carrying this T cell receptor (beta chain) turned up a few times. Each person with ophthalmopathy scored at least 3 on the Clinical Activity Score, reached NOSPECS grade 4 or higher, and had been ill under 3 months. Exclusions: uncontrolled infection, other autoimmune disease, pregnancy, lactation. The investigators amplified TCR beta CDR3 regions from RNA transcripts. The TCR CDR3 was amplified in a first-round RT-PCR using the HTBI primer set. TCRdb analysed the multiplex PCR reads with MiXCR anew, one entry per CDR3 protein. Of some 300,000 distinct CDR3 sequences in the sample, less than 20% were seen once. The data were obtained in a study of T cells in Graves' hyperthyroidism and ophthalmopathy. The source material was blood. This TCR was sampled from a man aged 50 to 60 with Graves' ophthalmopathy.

The CDR3 loop is CSARDQGLDYEQYF. DNA for the CDR3: TGCAGTGCTAGAGATCAGGGGTTGGACTACGAGCAGTACTTC. The chain has TRBV20-1 and TRBJ2-7; D is perhaps TRBD1 (6 bases). V lost 0 bases and J 3 bases, leaving 12 bases between the germline ends. CDR1 is DFQATT, CDR2 SNEGSKA, per germline (reference sequence). The CDR3 consists of 14 residues.